This T cell receptor beta chain was recovered during a study of beta chain features in type 1 diabetes (dated by TCRdb to the late 2010s). For context, the study as a whole: No differences in mean age, gender distribution, total cell number or subset yield were found between patients and healthy donors. A total of some 110 million sorted cells were examined across all samples, and the number of cells per subset was strongly correlated with RNA yield. In the study, TCRB repertoires of sorted circulating CD4+ T cell subsets from recently diagnosed type 1 diabetes patients were compared with those of matched healthy donors. Regulatory and stem cell-like memory subsets were isolated from only 8 patients and about 8 healthy donors, whereas naive and central memory subsets came from all 30 or so donors. Results the study describes overall, beyond this receptor: Shorter templates might be favored by PCR, yet because patient and control samples were amplified and corrected together, any such skew would affect both groups equally. Naive, central memory and regulatory TCRB repertoires appeared to be more similar among patients than among healthy donors. Because cDNA rather than genomic DNA was sequenced, highly expressing activated cells could have been over-represented, although no difference in activation and CD3 levels was found between groups. Type 1 diabetes patients showed a moderate but significant shortening of TCRB CDR3 length in all four CD4+ subsets. HLA sub-analyses involved small numbers of individuals, so any influence of HLA type on TCRB rearrangement remained unresolved. At VDJ recombination sites, type 1 diabetes patients had fewer insertions and more deleted nucleotides, which implies abnormalities in thymic rearrangement.

To note about this clone: What antigen it recognizes has not been identified. Base-call qualities are not available, and no considerably larger clone is one nucleotide away.

V trim: 6 bases; J trim: 5 bases; unmatched bases: 7. Via the germline V gene, CDR1 is MNHEY and CDR2 SVGAGI. The cysteine opens and the phenylalanine closes a CDR3 of 14 amino acids. Of all the DNA, just the CDR3 is kept, 42 bases in frame from base 1. Each donor gave one peripheral blood draw, averaging approximately 0.12 L, which was collected into heparinised tubes. A BD FACSAria II and a panel including CD45RO, CCR7, CD25, CD127, CD95 and CD27 were used to sort naive, central memory, regulatory and stem cell-like memory CD4+ T cells. All sorted populations exceeded 98% purity. PBMCs were isolated right away by Lymphoprep density gradient centrifugation and were stained directly, without culture. To minimize batch effects, samples were stained and sorted in pairs, one healthy donor with one patient per experiment. All of the isolated RNA was reverse transcribed with the High Capacity cDNA Reverse Transcription Kit, so expressed TCRB transcripts were sequenced. Deep immunoSEQ sequencing was applied to naive, central memory and regulatory T cell samples, giving an average of roughly 3.5 million total reads per sample. After sorted cells were lysed in RLT buffer, RNA was extracted with DNase-treated RNeasy Micro or Mini kits, with the choice depending on cell number. Each cell subset was processed separately to prevent cross-contamination, with patient and healthy donor samples processed together. The immunoSEQ multiplex PCR was used to amplify TCRB sequences from cDNA, yielding 87-bp fragments that span the CDR3 region. Sequencing of the amplicons was done on the Illumina HiSeq platform. On the study's bioinformatics: Synthetic template baselines were used to correct PCR bias computationally, reads within Hamming distance 2 were collapsed, and singletons that could not be merged were discarded. Reads were aligned against IMGT so that V, D and J genes, CDR3 length and insertions or deletions at six rearrangement sites could be assigned. Within each subset, clonotype counts were normalized to sorted cell number, and only after that were true diversity and Gini coefficients computed with the tcR R package. The overlap coefficient, calculated on TCRB nucleotide sequences, was used to measure repertoire sharing. TCRdb obtained this table from immuneACCESS and retained in-frame rearrangements with V and J assigned. These tables miss some clones; where compared with another copy, unresolved V genes account for less than half of the shortfall, and the remainder is unexplained. The D gene and trimming were derived from the DNA, and the V and J assignments and clone size from that table. In this sample the table shows around 190,000 clones, around 13% of which occur a single time. Approximately 0.64% of the sample is held by the ten biggest clonotypes.

The rearrangement joined TRBV6-5 to TRBJ1-2; 9 nucleotides in the junction match TRBD1. The clonotype originates from a young woman in good health. Sequencing was performed on central memory CD4+ T cells from blood. CDR3 protein: CASRPLGQGYGYTF. The bases read TGTGCCAGCAGGCCCCTAGGACAGGGGTATGGCTACACCTTC.